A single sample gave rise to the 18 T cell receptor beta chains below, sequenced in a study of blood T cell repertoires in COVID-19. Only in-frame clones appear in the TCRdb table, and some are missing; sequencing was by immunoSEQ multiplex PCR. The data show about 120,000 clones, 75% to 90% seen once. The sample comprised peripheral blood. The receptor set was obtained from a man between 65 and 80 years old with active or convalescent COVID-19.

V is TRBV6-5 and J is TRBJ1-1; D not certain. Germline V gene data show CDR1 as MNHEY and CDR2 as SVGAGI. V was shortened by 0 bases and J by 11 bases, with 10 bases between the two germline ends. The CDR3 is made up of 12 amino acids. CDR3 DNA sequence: TGTGCCAGCAGTTACTCGAGTGGGAGTGCTTTCTTT. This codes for CASSYSSGSAFF.

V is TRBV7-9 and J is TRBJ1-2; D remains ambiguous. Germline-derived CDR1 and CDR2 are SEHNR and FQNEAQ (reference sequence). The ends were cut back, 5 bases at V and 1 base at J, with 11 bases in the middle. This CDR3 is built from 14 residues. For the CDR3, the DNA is TGTGCCAGCAGCCCCGGCGGACTTAACTATGGCTACACCTTC. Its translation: CASSPGGLNYGYTF.

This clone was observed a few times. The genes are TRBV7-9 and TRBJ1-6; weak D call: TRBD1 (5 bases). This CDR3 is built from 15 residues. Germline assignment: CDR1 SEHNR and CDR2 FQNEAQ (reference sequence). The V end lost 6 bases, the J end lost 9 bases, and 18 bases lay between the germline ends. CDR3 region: CASSYSGGRGSPLHF. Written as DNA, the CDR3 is TGTGCCAGCAGTTATTCCGGGGGAAGGGGTTCACCCCTCCACTTT.

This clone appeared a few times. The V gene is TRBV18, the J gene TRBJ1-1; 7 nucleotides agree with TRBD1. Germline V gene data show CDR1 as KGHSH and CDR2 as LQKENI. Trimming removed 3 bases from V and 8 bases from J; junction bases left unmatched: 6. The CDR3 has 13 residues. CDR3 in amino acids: CASSPRDSEEAFF. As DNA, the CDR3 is TGTGCCAGCTCACCTCGGGACAGTGAGGAAGCTTTCTTT.

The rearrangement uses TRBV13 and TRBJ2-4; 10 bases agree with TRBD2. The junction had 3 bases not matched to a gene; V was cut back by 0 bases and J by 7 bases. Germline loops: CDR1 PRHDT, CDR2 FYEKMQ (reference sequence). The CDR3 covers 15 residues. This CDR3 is CASSLGQAGGNIQYF. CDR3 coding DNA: TGTGCCAGCAGCTTAGGCCAAGCGGGAGGGAACATTCAGTACTTC. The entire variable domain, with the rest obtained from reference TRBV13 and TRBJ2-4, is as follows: AAGVIQSPRHLIKEKRETATLKCYPIPRHDTVYWYQQGPGQDPQFLISFYEKMQSDKGSIPDRFSAQQFSDYHSELNMSSLELGDSALYFCASSLGQAGGNIQYFGAGTRLSVL.

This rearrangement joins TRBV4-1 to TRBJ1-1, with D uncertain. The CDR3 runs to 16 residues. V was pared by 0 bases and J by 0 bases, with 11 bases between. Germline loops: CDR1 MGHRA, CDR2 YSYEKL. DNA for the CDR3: TGCGCCAGCAGCCAAGAGGCGGGAATTATGAACACTGAAGCTTTCTTT. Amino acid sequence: CASSQEAGIMNTEAFF.

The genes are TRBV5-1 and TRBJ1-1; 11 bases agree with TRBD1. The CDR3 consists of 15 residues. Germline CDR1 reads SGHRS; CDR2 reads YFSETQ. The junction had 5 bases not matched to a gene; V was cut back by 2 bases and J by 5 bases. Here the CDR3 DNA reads TGCGCCAGCAGCTTCCTTGGGACAGGGGGGACTGAAGCTTTCTTT. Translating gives CASSFLGTGGTEAFF.

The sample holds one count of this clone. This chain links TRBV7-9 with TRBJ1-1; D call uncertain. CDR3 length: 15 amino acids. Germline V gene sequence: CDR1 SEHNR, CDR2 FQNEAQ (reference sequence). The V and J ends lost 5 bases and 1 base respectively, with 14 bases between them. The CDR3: CASSLIYTRNTEAFF. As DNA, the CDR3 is TGTGCCAGCAGCCTCATTTACACACGGAACACTGAAGCTTTCTTT.

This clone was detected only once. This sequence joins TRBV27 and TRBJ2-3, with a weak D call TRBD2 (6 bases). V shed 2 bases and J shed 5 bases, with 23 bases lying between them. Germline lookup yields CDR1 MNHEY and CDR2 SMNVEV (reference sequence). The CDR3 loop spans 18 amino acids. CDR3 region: CASSLGSTTEQTRDTQYF. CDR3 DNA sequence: TGTGCCAGCAGTTTAGGGTCCACAACCGAACAGACTAGAGATACGCAGTATTTT.

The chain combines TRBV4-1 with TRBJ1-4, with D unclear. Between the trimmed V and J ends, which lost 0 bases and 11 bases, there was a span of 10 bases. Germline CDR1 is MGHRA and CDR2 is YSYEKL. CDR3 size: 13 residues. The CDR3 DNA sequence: TGCGCCAGCAGCCAAGATGGGCCCCCGAAACTGTTTTTT. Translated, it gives CASSQDGPPKLFF.

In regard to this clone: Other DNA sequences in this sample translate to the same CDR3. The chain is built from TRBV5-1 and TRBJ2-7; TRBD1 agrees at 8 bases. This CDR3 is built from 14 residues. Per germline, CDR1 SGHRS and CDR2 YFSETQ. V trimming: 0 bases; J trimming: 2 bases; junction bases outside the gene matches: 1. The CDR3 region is CASSLAGGAYEQYF. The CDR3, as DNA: TGCGCCAGCAGCTTGGCAGGGGGCGCCTACGAGCAGTACTTC.

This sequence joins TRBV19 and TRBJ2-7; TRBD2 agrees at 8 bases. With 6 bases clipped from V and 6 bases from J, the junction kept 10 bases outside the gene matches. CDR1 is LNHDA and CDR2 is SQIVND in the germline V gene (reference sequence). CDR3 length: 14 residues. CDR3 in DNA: TGTGCCAGTAGCCCTGCGAGCGGGAGACCCGAGCAGTACTTC. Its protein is CASSPASGRPEQYF.

CDR3 amino acids: CASSSTGTGVVKLFF. The CDR3 DNA follows: TGTGCCAGCAGTTCGACCGGGACAGGGGTGGTAAAACTGTTTTTT. The chain employs TRBV28 and TRBJ1-4; TRBD1 agrees at 10 bases. This CDR3 has 15 residues. CDR1 is MDHEN, CDR2 SYDVKM, per germline. Trimming cost V 4 bases and J 10 bases; bases outside gene matches: 9.

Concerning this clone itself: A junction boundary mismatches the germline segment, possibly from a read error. CDR3 nucleotides: TGTACCAGCAGCTTGGGGACTAGCGGGAGCTCGCGCACAGATACGCAGTATTTT. This encodes CTSSLGTSGSSRTDTQYF. The chain is built from TRBV11-2 and TRBJ2-3, with 14 positions matching TRBD2. Germline CDR1 reads SGHAT; CDR2 reads FQNNGV. CDR3 length equals 18 residues.

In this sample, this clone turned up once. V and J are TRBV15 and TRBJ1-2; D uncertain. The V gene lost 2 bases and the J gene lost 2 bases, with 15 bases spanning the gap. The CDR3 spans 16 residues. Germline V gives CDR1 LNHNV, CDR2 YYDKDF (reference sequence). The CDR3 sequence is CATSRSTDLFNYGYTF. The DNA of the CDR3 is TGTGCCACCAGCAGATCCACAGACCTATTCAACTATGGCTACACCTTC.

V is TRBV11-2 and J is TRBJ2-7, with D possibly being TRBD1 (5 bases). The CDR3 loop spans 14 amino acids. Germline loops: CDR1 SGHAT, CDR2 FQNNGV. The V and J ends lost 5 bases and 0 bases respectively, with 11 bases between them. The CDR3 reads CASSPDSSSYEQYF. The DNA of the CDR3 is TGTGCCAGCAGCCCAGACAGCAGCTCCTACGAGCAGTACTTC.

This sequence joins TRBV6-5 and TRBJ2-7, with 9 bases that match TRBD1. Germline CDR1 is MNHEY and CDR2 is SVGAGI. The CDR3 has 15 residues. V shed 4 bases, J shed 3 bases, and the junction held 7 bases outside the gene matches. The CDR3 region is CASSSPGTGHYEQYF. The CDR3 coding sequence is TGTGCCAGCAGTTCTCCCGGGACAGGGCACTACGAGCAGTACTTC.

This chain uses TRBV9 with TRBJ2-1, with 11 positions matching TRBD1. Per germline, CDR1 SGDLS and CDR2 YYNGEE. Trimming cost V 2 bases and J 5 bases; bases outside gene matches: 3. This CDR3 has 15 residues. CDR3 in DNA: TGTGCCAGCAGCGTTGGACAGGGGGCGAACAATGAGCAGTTCTTC. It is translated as CASSVGQGANNEQFF.